This paragraph covers one T cell receptor beta chain sequence. Its matching antigen is unknown. This sample was included in a study of breast tumors, draining lymph nodes, adjacent tissues. Whole-study results and caveats: Tumor T cell lymph node origin was a supported hypothesis, not proven. Most tumor T cells seemingly derive from lymph node, then expand in tumor. Tumor and nontumor repertoires were significantly more similar in luminal-like than in basal-like breast cancer. Tumor repertoires ranked between lymph nodes and nontumor tissue in diversity, with V and J gene preferences.

Samples came from axillary lymph nodes draining the breast cancer. The germline gives CDR1 LGHDT, CDR2 YNNKEL (reference sequence). V gave up 0 bases and J gave up 7 bases, with 15 bases separating them. The CDR3 contains 15 residues. TCRdb re-derived calls from the multiplex PCR reads in MiXCR, one entry per CDR3 protein. The profile shows fewer than 200,000 distinct CDR3 sequences, around a third of them singletons. The receptor's source is a female donor with breast cancer. Some clones in this sample may be carry-over from other donors' samples. V usage is TRBV3-1 and J usage is TRBJ2-5; no firm D call. What was sequenced was axillary lymph node tissue. The DNA of the CDR3 is TGTGCCAGCAGCCAAGAGGTCATCCCGAGTGGGACCCAGTACTTC. Translation: CASSQEVIPSGTQYF.